This T cell receptor beta chain comes out of a study of early T cells in non-severe SARS-CoV-2 infection. Study details: The chains were unpaired, and the sequenced material was bulk RNA from unsorted whole blood. Study-level results: Sequences matched to VDJdb favored anti-spike CD8 responses, while private and CD4 specificities were missed.

About this clonotype: The antigen is undetermined.

The CDR3 contains 13 residues. Germline-derived CDR1 and CDR2 are SGHRS and YFSETQ. Trimming removed 0 bases at V and 6 bases at J, with 6 bases between. Individual cDNA molecules were tagged with unique molecular identifiers, the study reported. TCRdb reprocessed the 5' RACE reads via MiXCR and lists one record per CDR3 protein. Of roughly 67,000 distinct CDR3 sequences in the sample, 12% were seen once. The receptor comes from an adult who was a healthcare worker with PCR-confirmed SARS-CoV-2 infection or an uninfected control (not recorded which). The sample comprised whole blood. The chain joins TRBV5-1 to TRBJ2-2, with D unresolved. The CDR3 coding sequence is TGCGCCAGCAGCTTGGAACTCGCCGGGGAGCTGTTTTTT. It codes for CASSLELAGELFF.